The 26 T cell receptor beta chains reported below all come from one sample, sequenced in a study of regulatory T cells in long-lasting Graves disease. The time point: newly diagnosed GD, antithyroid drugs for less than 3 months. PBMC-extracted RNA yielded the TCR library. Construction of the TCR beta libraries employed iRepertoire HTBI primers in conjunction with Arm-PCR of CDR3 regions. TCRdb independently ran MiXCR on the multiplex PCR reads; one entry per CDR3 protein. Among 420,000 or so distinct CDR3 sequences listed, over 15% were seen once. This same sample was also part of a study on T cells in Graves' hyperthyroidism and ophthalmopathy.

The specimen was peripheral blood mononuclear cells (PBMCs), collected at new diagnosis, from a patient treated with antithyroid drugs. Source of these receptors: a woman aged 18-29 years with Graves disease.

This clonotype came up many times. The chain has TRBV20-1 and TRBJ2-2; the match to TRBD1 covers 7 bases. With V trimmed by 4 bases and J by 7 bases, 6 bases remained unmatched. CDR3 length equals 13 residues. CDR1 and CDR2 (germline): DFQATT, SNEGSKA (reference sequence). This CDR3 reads CSATGGSNGELFF. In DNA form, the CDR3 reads TGCAGTGCTACAGGGGGTAGTAACGGGGAGCTGTTTTTT.

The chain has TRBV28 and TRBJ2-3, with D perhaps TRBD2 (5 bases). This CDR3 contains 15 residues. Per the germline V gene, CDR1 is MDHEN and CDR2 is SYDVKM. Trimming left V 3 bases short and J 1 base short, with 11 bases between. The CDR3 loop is CASSFRRLGTDTQYF. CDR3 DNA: TGTGCCAGCAGTTTTAGGAGGCTAGGCACAGATACGCAGTATTTT. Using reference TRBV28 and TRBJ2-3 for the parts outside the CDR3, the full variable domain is DVKVTQSSRYLVKRTGEKVFLECVQDMDHENMFWYRQDPGLGLRLIYFSYDVKMKEKGDIPEGYSVSREKKERFSLILESASTNQTSMYLCASSFRRLGTDTQYFGPGTRLTVL.

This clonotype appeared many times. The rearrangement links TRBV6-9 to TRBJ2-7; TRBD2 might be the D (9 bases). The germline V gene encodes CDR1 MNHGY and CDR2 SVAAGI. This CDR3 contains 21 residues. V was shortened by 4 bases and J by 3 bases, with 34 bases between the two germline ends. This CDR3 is CASSSIDRGKGSGRVRYEQYF. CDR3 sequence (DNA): TGTGCCAGCAGTTCCATCGACAGGGGTAAGGGTAGCGGGAGAGTTCGCTACGAGCAGTACTTC.

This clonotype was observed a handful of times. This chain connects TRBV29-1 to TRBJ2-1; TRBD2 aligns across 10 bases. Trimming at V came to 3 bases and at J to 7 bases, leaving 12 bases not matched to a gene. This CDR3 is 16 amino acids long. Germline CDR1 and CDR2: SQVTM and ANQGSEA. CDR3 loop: CSVDQVAGGMWNEQFF. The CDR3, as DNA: TGCAGCGTTGATCAGGTAGCGGGAGGTATGTGGAATGAGCAGTTCTTC.

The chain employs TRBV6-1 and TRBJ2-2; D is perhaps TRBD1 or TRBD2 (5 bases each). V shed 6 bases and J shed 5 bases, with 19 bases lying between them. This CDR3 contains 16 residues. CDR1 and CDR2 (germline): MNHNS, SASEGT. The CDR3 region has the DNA TGTGCCAGCAGACGAATTAGGGGCGGGTGGACCGGGGAGCTGTTTTTT. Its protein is CASRRIRGGWTGELFF.

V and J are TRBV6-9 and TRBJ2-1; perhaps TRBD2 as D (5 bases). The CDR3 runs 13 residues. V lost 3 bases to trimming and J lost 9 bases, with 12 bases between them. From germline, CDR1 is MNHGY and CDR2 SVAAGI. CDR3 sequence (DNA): TGTGCCAGCAGTTACTTGCCTAGCAGTGAGCAGTTCTTC. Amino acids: CASSYLPSSEQFF.

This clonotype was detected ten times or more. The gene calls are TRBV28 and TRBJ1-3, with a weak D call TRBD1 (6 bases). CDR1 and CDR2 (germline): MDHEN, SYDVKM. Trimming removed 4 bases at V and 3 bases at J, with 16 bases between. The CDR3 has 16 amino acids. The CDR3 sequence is CASSWGGQPYGNTIYF. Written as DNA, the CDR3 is TGTGCCAGCAGTTGGGGCGGACAGCCCTATGGAAACACCATATATTTT.

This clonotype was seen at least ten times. The CDR3 bases are TGTGCCAGCATCACTTCCGGACCCTACAATGAGCAGTTCTTC. It specifies CASITSGPYNEQFF. The chain uses TRBV6-1 and TRBJ2-1; D gene unclear. Germline CDR1 and CDR2: MNHNS and SASEGT. V shed 7 bases and J shed 2 bases, with 12 bases lying between them. The CDR3 sequence is 14 residues long.

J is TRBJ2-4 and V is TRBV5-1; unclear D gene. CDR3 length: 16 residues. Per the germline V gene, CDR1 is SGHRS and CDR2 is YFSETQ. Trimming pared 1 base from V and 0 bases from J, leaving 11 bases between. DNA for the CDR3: TGCGCCAGCAGCTTGTTAGGCCTGCCAGCCAAAAACATTCAGTACTTC. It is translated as CASSLLGLPAKNIQYF.

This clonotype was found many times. CDR3 DNA sequence: TGCAGCGTTGAAGTAAGCGCCAGCTCCTACAATGAGCAGTTCTTC. Its translation: CSVEVSASSYNEQFF. The chain uses TRBV29-1 and TRBJ2-1; D uncertain. This CDR3 contains 15 residues. The V end was cut by 1 base, the J end by 0 bases, with 10 bases between. Per germline, CDR1 SQVTM and CDR2 ANQGSEA.

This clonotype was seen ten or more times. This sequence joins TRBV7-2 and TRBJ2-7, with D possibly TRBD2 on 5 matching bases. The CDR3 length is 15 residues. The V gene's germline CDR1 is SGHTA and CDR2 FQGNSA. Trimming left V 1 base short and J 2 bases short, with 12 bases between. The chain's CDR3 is CASSLVLSSAYEQYF. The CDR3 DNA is TGTGCCAGCAGCTTAGTGTTGAGTAGCGCCTACGAGCAGTACTTC. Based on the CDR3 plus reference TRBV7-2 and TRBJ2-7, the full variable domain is GAGVSQSPSNKVTEKGKDVELRCDPISGHTALYWYRQSLGQGLEFLIYFQGNSAPDKSGLPSDRFSAERTGGSVSTLTIQRTQQEDSAVYLCASSLVLSSAYEQYFGPGTRLTVT.

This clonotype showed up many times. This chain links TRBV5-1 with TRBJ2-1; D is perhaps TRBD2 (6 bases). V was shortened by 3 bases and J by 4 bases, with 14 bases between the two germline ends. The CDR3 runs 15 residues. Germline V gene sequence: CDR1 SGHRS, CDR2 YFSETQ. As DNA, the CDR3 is TGCGCCAGCAGCTCACCGGGACTTGCATACAATGAGCAGTTCTTC. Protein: CASSSPGLAYNEQFF.

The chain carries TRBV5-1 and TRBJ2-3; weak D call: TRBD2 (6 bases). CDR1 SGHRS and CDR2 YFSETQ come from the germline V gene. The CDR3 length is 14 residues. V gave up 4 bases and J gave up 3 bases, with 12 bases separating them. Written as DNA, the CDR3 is TGCGCCAGCAGCCCGAATAGCGGTACAGATACGCAGTATTTT. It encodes CASSPNSGTDTQYF.

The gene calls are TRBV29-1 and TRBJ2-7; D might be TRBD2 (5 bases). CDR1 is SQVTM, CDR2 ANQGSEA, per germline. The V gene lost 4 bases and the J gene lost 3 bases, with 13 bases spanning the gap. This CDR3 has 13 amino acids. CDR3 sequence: CSVVGDYYYEQYF. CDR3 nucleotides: TGCAGCGTTGTTGGAGACTATTACTACGAGCAGTACTTC.

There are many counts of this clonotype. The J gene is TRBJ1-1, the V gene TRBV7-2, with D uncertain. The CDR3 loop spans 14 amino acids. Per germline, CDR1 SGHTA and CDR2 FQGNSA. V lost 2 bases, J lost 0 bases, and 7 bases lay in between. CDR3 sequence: CASSLTRLNTEAFF. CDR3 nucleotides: TGTGCCAGCAGCTTAACCAGATTGAACACTGAAGCTTTCTTT.

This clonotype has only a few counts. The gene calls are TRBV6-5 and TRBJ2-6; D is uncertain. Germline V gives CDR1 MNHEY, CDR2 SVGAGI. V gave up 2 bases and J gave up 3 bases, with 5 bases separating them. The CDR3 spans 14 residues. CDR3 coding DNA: TGTGCCAGCAGTTACCCCAATGGGGCCAACGTCCTGACTTTC. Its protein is CASSYPNGANVLTF.

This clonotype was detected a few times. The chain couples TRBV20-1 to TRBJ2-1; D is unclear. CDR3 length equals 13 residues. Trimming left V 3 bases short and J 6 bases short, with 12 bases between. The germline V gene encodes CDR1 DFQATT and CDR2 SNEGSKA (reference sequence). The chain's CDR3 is CSAREPGVNEQFF. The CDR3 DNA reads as TGCAGTGCTAGGGAGCCGGGTGTCAATGAGCAGTTCTTC.

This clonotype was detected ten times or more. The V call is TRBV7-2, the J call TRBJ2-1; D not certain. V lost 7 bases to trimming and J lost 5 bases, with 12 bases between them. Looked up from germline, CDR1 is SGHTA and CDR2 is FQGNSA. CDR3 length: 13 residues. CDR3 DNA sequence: TGTGCCAGCACGAGTACTGTCGACAATGAGCAGTTCTTC. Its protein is CASTSTVDNEQFF.

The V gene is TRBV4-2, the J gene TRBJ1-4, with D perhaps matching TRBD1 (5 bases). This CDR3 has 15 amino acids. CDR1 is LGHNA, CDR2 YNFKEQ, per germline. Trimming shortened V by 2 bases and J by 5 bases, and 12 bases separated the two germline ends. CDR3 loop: CASSQSGRENEKLFF. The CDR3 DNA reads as TGTGCCAGCAGCCAATCGGGACGGGAGAATGAAAAACTGTTTTTT.

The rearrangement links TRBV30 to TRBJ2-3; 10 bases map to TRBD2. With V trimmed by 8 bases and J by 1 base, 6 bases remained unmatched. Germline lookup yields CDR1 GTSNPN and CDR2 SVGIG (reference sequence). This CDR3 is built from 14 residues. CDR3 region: CASHTSGGTDTQYF. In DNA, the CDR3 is TGTGCCAGCCATACTAGCGGGGGCACAGATACGCAGTATTTT. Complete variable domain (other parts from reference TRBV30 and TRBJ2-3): SQTIHQWPATLVQPVGSPLSLECTVEGTSNPNLYWYRQAAGRGLQLLFYSVGIGQISSEVPQNLSASRPQDRQFILSSKKLLLSDSGFYLCASHTSGGTDTQYFGPGTRLTVL.

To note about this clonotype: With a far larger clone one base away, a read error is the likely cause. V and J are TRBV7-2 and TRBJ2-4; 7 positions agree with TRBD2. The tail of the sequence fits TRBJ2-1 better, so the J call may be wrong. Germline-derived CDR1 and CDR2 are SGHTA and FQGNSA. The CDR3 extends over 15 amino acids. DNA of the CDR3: TGTGCCAGCAGCTCGTCTGGCGGGAGTCGTGGTGAGCAGTTCTTC. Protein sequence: CASSSSGGSRGEQFF.

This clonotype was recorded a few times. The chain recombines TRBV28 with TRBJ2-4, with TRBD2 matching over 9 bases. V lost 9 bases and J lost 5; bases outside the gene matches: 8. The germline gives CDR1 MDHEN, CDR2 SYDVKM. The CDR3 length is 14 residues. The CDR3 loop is CASMTTSGQNIQYF. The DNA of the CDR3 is TGTGCCAGTATGACTACTAGCGGGCAAAACATTCAGTACTTC. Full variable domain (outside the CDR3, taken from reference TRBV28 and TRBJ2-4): DVKVTQSSRYLVKRTGEKVFLECVQDMDHENMFWYRQDPGLGLRLIYFSYDVKMKEKGDIPEGYSVSREKKERFSLILESASTNQTSMYLCASMTTSGQNIQYFGAGTRLSVL.

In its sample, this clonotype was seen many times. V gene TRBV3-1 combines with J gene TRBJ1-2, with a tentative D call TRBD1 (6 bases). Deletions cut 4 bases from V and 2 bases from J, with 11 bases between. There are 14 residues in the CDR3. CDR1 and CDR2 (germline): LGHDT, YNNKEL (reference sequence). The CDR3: CASSPRTANYGYTF. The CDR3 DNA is TGTGCCAGCAGCCCCCGGACAGCAAACTATGGCTACACCTTC.

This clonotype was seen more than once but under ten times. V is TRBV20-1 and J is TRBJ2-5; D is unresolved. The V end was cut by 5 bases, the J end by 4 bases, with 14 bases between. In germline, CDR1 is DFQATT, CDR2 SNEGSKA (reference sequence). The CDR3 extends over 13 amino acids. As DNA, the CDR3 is TGCAGTGCTTCCCTCTTTAGTGGAGAGACCCAGTACTTC. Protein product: CSASLFSGETQYF.

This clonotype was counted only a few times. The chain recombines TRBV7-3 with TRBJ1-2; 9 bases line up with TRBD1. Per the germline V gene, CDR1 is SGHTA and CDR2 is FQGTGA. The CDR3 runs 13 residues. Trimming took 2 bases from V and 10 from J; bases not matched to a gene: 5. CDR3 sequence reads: CASSLSGQGLYTF. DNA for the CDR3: TGTGCCAGCAGCTTATCCGGACAGGGGCTCTACACCTTC.

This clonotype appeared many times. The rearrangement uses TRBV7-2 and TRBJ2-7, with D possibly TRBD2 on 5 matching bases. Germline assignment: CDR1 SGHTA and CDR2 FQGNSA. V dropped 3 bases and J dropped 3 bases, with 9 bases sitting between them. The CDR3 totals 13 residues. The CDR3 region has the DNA TGTGCCAGCAGCTTGTTAGGACTCTACGAGCAGTACTTC. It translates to CASSLLGLYEQYF. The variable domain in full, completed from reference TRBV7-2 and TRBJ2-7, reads GAGVSQSPSNKVTEKGKDVELRCDPISGHTALYWYRQSLGQGLEFLIYFQGNSAPDKSGLPSDRFSAERTGGSVSTLTIQRTQQEDSAVYLCASSLLGLYEQYFGPGTRLTVT.